The 23 T cell receptor beta chains presented below share a single source sample, sequenced in a study of blood T cell repertoires in COVID-19. The protocol was immunoSEQ multiplex PCR, while the TCRdb copy is restricted to in-frame clones and leaves out a portion. Counted here are almost 100,000 clones, about nine tenths occurring once; the ten biggest clones make up under 13%. The specimen was peripheral blood. These receptors were collected from a man aged 50 to 60 with acute or convalescent COVID-19.

The chain has TRBV10-2 and TRBJ2-7; TRBD2 matches 9 bases. The CDR3 length is 14 residues. V lost 4 bases and J lost 3; bases outside the gene matches: 4. The V gene's germline CDR1 is WSHSY and CDR2 SAAADI. The CDR3 bases are TGCGCCAGCAGTGTGGGGACTAGCAGCTACGAGCAGTACTTC. Protein: CASSVGTSSYEQYF.

The chain carries TRBV18 and TRBJ2-1; 8 nucleotides align to TRBD2. The CDR3 covers 17 residues. V shed 4 bases and J 3 bases; nucleotides not matched to a gene: 11. Per germline, CDR1 KGHSH and CDR2 LQKENI. CDR3: CASSRIIAGNYYNEQFF. CDR3 sequence (DNA): TGTGCCAGCTCACGCATTATAGCGGGAAACTACTACAATGAGCAGTTCTTC.

This clone turned up a few times. The chain is built from TRBV10-3 and TRBJ2-7; D gene uncertain. CDR3 length: 14 amino acids. Trimming removed 1 base from V and 2 bases from J, with 9 bases in between. Germline CDR1 and CDR2: ENHRY and SYGVKD. CDR3 in amino acids: CAISELESPYEQYF. For the CDR3, the DNA is TGTGCCATCAGTGAGTTAGAGTCTCCCTACGAGCAGTACTTC.

The rearrangement links TRBV7-9 to TRBJ1-1, with D maybe TRBD1 (6 bases). This CDR3 contains 19 residues. Germline V gene sequence: CDR1 SEHNR, CDR2 FQNEAQ (reference sequence). The V end was cut by 1 base, the J end by 3 bases, with 24 bases between. The CDR3: CASSLGSYRVRRSDTEAFF. As DNA, the CDR3 is TGTGCCAGCAGCTTAGGGTCTTACAGGGTCCGGCGGAGTGACACTGAAGCTTTCTTT.

The rearrangement uses TRBV5-6 and TRBJ1-3, with no clear D. Germline lookup yields CDR1 SGHDT and CDR2 YYEEEE. The ends were cut back, 3 bases at V and 0 bases at J, with 10 bases in the middle. The CDR3 extends over 15 amino acids. In DNA form, the CDR3 reads TGTGCCAGCAGCTCCTCCGCAGGCTCTGGAAACACCATATATTTT. Translating gives CASSSSAGSGNTIYF.

The CDR3 region has the DNA TGTGCCACTAGGGACTCCGGAGTGGAGACCCAGTACTTC. Protein: CATRDSGVETQYF. The chain couples TRBV24-1 to TRBJ2-5, with D maybe TRBD2 (6 bases). Trimming removed 10 bases from V and 5 bases from J, with 16 bases in between. Germline V CDR1 and CDR2: KGHDR, SFDVKD. This CDR3 has 13 amino acids.

By its share, this clone is medium-sized. The rearrangement links TRBV29-1 to TRBJ2-7; D might be TRBD2 (6 bases). The CDR3 loop spans 13 amino acids. The V gene's germline CDR1 is SQVTM and CDR2 ANQGSEA. The ends were cut back, 6 bases at V and 2 bases at J, with 14 bases in the middle. DNA for the CDR3: TGCAGCGTCACCTTAGCGGATACCTACGAGCAGTACTTC. Protein sequence: CSVTLADTYEQYF.

This clone came up many times. The gene calls are TRBV7-3 and TRBJ2-6; perhaps TRBD2 as D (6 bases). V was shortened by 3 bases and J by 2 bases, with 11 bases between the two germline ends. CDR1 is SGHTA and CDR2 is FQGTGA in the germline V gene. The CDR3 runs to 16 residues. This chain's CDR3 is CASSLSGGAGANVLTF. Here the CDR3 DNA reads TGTGCCAGCAGCTTGAGCGGAGGGGCTGGGGCCAACGTCCTGACTTTC.

The V call is TRBV6-6, the J call TRBJ2-7, with 7 bases aligning to TRBD1. This CDR3 has 14 amino acids. Trimming took 0 bases from V and 2 from J; bases not matched to a gene: 1. Germline loops: CDR1 MNHNY, CDR2 SVGAGI (reference sequence). The CDR3 coding sequence is TGTGCCAGCAGTTACTCAGGGGGCCCCTACGAGCAGTACTTC. It codes for CASSYSGGPYEQYF.

Here the CDR3 reads CASSSRGDQEAFF. In DNA form, the CDR3 reads TGTGCCAGCAGTTCCAGGGGGGATCAGGAAGCTTTCTTT. V usage is TRBV12-3 or TRBV12-4 and J usage is TRBJ1-1; the match to TRBD1 covers 7 bases. Trimming cost V 4 bases and J 8 bases; bases outside gene matches: 7. CDR3 length: 13 residues.

This chain joins TRBV7-9 and TRBJ2-7; TRBD1 agrees at 8 bases. J was trimmed by 0 bases and V by 7 bases; bases with no gene match: 11. This CDR3 is 16 amino acids long. Germline CDR1 SEHNR, CDR2 FQNEAQ (reference sequence). The CDR3 here is CASIPAGTGDSYEQYF. CDR3 nucleotides: TGTGCCAGCATCCCCGCCGGGACAGGTGACTCCTACGAGCAGTACTTC.

The V gene is TRBV11-2, the J gene TRBJ2-2; 10 bases line up with TRBD2. The J segment lost 6 bases and the V segment lost 5 bases, leaving 9 bases of the junction unmatched. In germline, CDR1 is SGHAT, CDR2 FQNNGV. The CDR3 consists of 16 residues. CDR3 region: CASSLGVAGGPGELFF. The DNA for the CDR3 is TGTGCCAGCAGCCTGGGGGTAGCGGGAGGCCCCGGGGAGCTGTTTTTT.

The rearrangement uses TRBV6-5 and TRBJ2-7; TRBD2 might be the D (6 bases). This CDR3 has 13 residues. The V end was cut by 6 bases, the J end by 9 bases, with 18 bases between. Germline CDR1 MNHEY, CDR2 SVGAGI. The CDR3, as DNA: TGTGCCAGCAGCCCGAGGCGGGGCGGGGTGCAGTACTTC. Translation gives CASSPRRGGVQYF.

CDR3 sequence reads: CSVVPSGRAGSTDTQYF. CDR3 DNA sequence: TGCAGCGTTGTCCCTAGCGGGAGGGCCGGGAGCACAGATACGCAGTATTTT. The chain uses TRBV29-1 and TRBJ2-3, with 12 positions matching TRBD2. CDR1 and CDR2 (germline): SQVTM, ANQGSEA. Unmatched junction bases numbered 8, after V lost 4 bases and J lost 0 bases. The CDR3 extends over 17 amino acids.

The V and J genes are TRBV4-1 and TRBJ2-3, with TRBD2 matching over 9 bases. Germline lookup yields CDR1 MGHRA and CDR2 YSYEKL. The CDR3 has 18 residues. V trimming: 1 base; J trimming: 0 bases; junction bases outside the gene matches: 8. CDR3 residues: CASSQVGASGTSTDTQYF. The CDR3 region has the DNA TGCGCCAGCAGCCAAGTGGGGGCTAGCGGGACCAGCACAGATACGCAGTATTTT.

The rearrangement uses TRBV29-1 and TRBJ2-7, with a weak D call TRBD2 (6 bases). V lost 4 bases and J lost 5, with 12 bases in between. Germline values: CDR1 SQVTM, CDR2 ANQGSEA. The CDR3 covers 12 residues. CDR3 in DNA: TGCAGCGTTGGGGAGGAAGGGGACGAGCAGTACTTC. Translated, it gives CSVGEEGDEQYF.

The gene calls are TRBV19 and TRBJ2-3; TRBD2 might be the D (6 bases). This CDR3 comprises 15 residues. Germline V gives CDR1 LNHDA, CDR2 SQIVND (reference sequence). V dropped 5 bases and J dropped 6 bases, with 18 bases sitting between them. In DNA form, the CDR3 reads TGTGCCAGTAGTCCAACTAGCCTTGCCTCCGATACGCAGTATTTT. Amino acids: CASSPTSLASDTQYF. The full variable domain, rest sourced from reference TRBV19 and TRBJ2-3, is DGGITQSPKYLFRKEGQNVTLSCEQNLNHDAMYWYRQDPGQGLRLIYYSQIVNDFQKGDIAEGYSVSREKKESFPLTVTSAQKNPTAFYLCASSPTSLASDTQYFGPGTRLTVL.

J is TRBJ1-4 and V is TRBV4-1, with 9 bases identical to TRBD1. V dropped 4 bases and J dropped 8; count of bases not matched to a gene: 8. Germline CDR1 reads MGHRA; CDR2 reads YSYEKL. This CDR3 has 15 amino acids. The CDR3 spells CASSPPGQGGEKLFF. The CDR3 DNA follows: TGCGCCAGCAGCCCGCCGGGACAGGGTGGAGAAAAACTGTTTTTT.

The chain carries TRBV5-1 and TRBJ2-1; no definite D call. The CDR3 has 13 residues. Per the germline V gene, CDR1 is SGHRS and CDR2 is YFSETQ. V dropped 5 bases and J dropped 0 bases, with 6 bases sitting between them. The CDR3 DNA sequence: TGCGCCAGCAGTCCGTTCTCCTACAATGAGCAGTTCTTC. Translated: CASSPFSYNEQFF.

The CDR3 loop is CAISQYDRGRGMNTEAFF. The CDR3 DNA reads as TGTGCCATCAGTCAATATGACAGGGGAAGAGGGATGAACACTGAAGCTTTCTTT. This chain joins TRBV10-3 and TRBJ1-1, with TRBD1 matching over 8 bases. The CDR3 runs to 18 residues. J lost 0 bases, V lost 5 bases, and 14 bases had no gene match. The germline V gene encodes CDR1 ENHRY and CDR2 SYGVKD.

The genes are TRBV11-2 and TRBJ1-6, with D possibly matching TRBD1 (6 bases). CDR1 and CDR2 from the germline V gene are SGHAT and FQNNGV. Trimming shortened V by 4 bases and J by 10 bases, and 14 bases separated the two germline ends. The CDR3 loop spans 14 amino acids. The CDR3 DNA is TGTGCCAGCAGCTATGAACAGGGTTCCTCACCCCTCCACTTT. Amino acids: CASSYEQGSSPLHF. Full variable domain (outside the CDR3, taken from reference TRBV11-2 and TRBJ1-6): EAGVAQSPRYKIIEKRQSVAFWCNPISGHATLYWYQQILGQGPKLLIQFQNNGVVDDSQLPKDRFSAERLKGVDSTLKIQPAKLEDSAVYLCASSYEQGSSPLHFGNGTRLTVT.

The genes are TRBV11-2 and TRBJ2-2; D unresolved. The CDR3 spans 13 residues. In germline, CDR1 is SGHAT, CDR2 FQNNGV. V was shortened by 5 bases and J by 6 bases, with 10 bases between the two germline ends. The DNA of the CDR3 is TGTGCCAGCAGCGACCTCCGGGCCGGGGAGCTGTTTTTT. Translated: CASSDLRAGELFF.

The chain combines TRBV2 with TRBJ2-2; the match to TRBD2 covers 11 bases. The trim removed 3 bases at V and 6 bases at J, leaving 3 bases unmatched. CDR3 length equals 15 residues. CDR1 and CDR2 (germline): SNHLY, FYNNEI. CDR3 nucleotides: TGTGCCAGCAGTGAGGATAGCGGGAGGGCCGGGGAGCTGTTTTTT. As protein: CASSEDSGRAGELFF.